This T cell receptor (beta chain) derives from a study of glioma-infiltrating T cells. This clonotype was observed at least ten times. The iRepertoire nested amplicon-rescue multiplex PCR amplified TCR alpha and beta CDR3s from RNA. One-step reverse transcription and amplification started from around 100-400 ng of tissue mRNA or PBMC total RNA. One entry per CDR3 protein results from TCRdb running MiXCR on the multiplex PCR reads. Seen here are a few hundred thousand distinct CDR3 sequences, 41% observed once, and the top ten hold about 12%. The V gene's germline CDR1 is KGHDR and CDR2 SFDVKD. The CDR3 is 12 residues long. The V gene lost 2 bases and the J gene lost 8 bases, with 8 bases spanning the gap.

Sequenced sample: glioma tissue, nonneoplastic brain tissue, or PBMCs (not recorded which). This rearrangement joins TRBV24-1 to TRBJ1-2, with D perhaps matching TRBD1 (6 bases). The receptor was derived from a human donor with low-grade glioma or glioblastoma, undergoing nonglioma brain surgery, or in good health (not recorded which). This chain's CDR3 is CATSDWTEGYTF. CDR3 DNA sequence: TGTGCCACCAGTGATTGGACAGAGGGCTACACCTTC.